This T cell receptor beta chain derives from a study of T-cell memory formation after mild COVID-19. Findings and limits, study-wide: Nothing confirmed that second-wave clones peaking on day 37 were specific for SARS-CoV-2. Memory from before infection featured some responding clones, which suggests cross-reactive memory joined. Clones that contracted from day 15 to 85 were balanced CD4/CD8, while later expanders leaned CD4+.

Constant-segment primers served in 5'RACE that generated TCR alpha and TCR beta cDNA libraries bearing sample barcodes and UMIs. MiXCR, applied by TCRdb to the 5' RACE reads, yields one record per CDR3 protein. The sample lists some 210,000 distinct CDR3 sequences; around 16% were seen once. Of note for this clonotype: Its antigen is unidentified.

The sequenced material came from PBMCs or a T cell subset sorted from them (not recorded which). This sequence was found in an adult woman who had mild COVID-19 (a few samples of this study predate the infection). Cell type and time point are not known.

The CDR3 protein is CASSEGQGPLPLHF. CDR3 nucleotides: TGTGCCAGCAGTGAGGGACAGGGGCCCTTACCCCTCCACTTT. This rearrangement joins TRBV2 to TRBJ1-6, with 10 bases lining up with TRBD1. The CDR3 has 14 amino acids. Trimming at V came to 3 bases and at J to 12 bases, leaving 5 bases not matched to a gene. Germline V gene data show CDR1 as SNHLY and CDR2 as FYNNEI. The complete variable domain, with remaining parts taken from reference TRBV2 and TRBJ1-6, reads EPEVTQTPSHQVTQMGQEVILRCVPISNHLYFYWYRQILGQKVEFLVSFYNNEISEKSEIFDDQFSVERPDGSNFTLKIRSTKLEDSAMYFCASSEGQGPLPLHFGNGTRLTVT.